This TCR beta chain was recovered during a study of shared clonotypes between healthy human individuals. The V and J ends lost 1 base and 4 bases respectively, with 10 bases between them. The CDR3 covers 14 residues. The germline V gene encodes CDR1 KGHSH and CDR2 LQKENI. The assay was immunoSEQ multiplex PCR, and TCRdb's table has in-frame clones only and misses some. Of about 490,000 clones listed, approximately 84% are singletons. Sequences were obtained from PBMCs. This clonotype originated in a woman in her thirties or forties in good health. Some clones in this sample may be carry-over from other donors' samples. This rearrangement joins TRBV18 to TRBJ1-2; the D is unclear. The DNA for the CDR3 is TGTGCCAGCTCACCACGCGAGGTAATCTATGGCTACACCTTC. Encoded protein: CASSPREVIYGYTF.